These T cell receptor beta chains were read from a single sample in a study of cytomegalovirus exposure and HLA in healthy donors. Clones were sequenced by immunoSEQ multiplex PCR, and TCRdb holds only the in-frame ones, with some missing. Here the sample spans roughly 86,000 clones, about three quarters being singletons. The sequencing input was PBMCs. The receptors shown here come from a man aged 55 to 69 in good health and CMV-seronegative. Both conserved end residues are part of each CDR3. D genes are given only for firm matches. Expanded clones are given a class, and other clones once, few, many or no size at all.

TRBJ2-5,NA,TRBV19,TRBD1,CASSEYRGIQETQYF,TGTGCCAGTAGCGAATACAGGGGGATCCAAGAGACCCAGTACTTC
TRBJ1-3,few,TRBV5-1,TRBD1,CASSSGTGPGNTIYF,TGCGCCAGCAGCTCCGGGACAGGGCCTGGAAACACCATATATTTT
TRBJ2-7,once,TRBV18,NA,CASSRGAQTYEQYF,TGTGCCAGCTCCCGGGGGGCACAAACCTACGAGCAGTACTTC
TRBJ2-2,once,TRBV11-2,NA,CASSLRQGPTGELFF,TGTGCCAGCAGCTTGAGGCAGGGTCCTACCGGGGAGCTGTTTTTT
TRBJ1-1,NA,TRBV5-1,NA,CASSLGVSNTEAFF,TGCGCCAGCAGCTTGGGAGTGAGTAACACTGAAGCTTTCTTT
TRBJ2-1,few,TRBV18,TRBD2,CASSPPGKDTRGLGWNEQFF,TGTGCCAGCTCACCACCTGGTAAGGATACGAGGGGACTAGGGTGGAATGAGCAGTTCTTC
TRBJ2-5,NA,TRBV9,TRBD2,CASSERPSGGPGETQYF,TGTGCCAGCAGCGAGCGACCGAGCGGGGGGCCCGGGGAGACCCAGTACTTC
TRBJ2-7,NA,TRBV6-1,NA,CASSEAPGAPVEQYF,TGTGCCAGCAGTGAAGCCCCAGGGGCCCCGGTAGAGCAGTACTTC
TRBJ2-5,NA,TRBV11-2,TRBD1,CASKMTGGFETQYF,TGTGCCAGCAAGATGACAGGGGGCTTTGAGACCCAGTACTTC
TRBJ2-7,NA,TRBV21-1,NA,CASDALLAVPYEQYF,TGTGCCAGCGATGCTTTACTAGCGGTCCCCTACGAGCAGTACTTC
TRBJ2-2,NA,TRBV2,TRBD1,CASSVQGASGELFF,TGTGCCAGCAGTGTACAGGGGGCTTCCGGGGAGCTGTTTTTT
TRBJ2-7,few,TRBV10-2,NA,CASSEGAVGGGYEQYF,TGCGCCAGCAGTGAAGGGGCCGTAGGGGGGGGGTACGAGCAGTACTTC
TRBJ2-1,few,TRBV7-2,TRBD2,CASSLESSGGYNEQFF,TGTGCCAGCAGCTTAGAATCCAGCGGGGGCTACAATGAGCAGTTCTTC
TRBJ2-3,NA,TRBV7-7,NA,CASSPMGGPTDTQYF,TGTGCTAGCAGCCCGATGGGGGGGCCCACAGATACGCAGTATTTT
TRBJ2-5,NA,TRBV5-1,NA,CASSLSGVQETQYF,TGCGCCAGCAGCTTATCAGGGGTCCAAGAGACCCAGTACTTC
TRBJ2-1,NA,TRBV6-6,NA,CAIGSYSYNEQFF,TGTGCCATCGGGAGTTACTCCTACAATGAGCAGTTCTTC
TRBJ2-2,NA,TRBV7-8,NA,CASSWGGTVNTGELFF,TGTGCCAGCAGCTGGGGCGGGACAGTGAACACCGGGGAGCTGTTTTTT
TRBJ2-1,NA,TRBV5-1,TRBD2,CASSPTSGSSYNEQFF,TGCGCCAGCAGCCCGACTAGCGGGAGCTCCTACAATGAGCAGTTCTTC
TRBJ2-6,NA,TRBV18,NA,CASSPQAAGANVLTF,TGTGCCAGCTCACCACAAGCGGCTGGGGCCAACGTCCTGACTTTC
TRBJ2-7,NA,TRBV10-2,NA,CASSEWAGSRSYEQYF,TGCGCCAGCAGTGAGTGGGCCGGCTCGAGATCCTACGAGCAGTACTTC
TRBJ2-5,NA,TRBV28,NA,CASSLWGPLSGDSETQYF,TGTGCCAGCAGTTTATGGGGCCCCCTTAGCGGAGACTCAGAGACCCAGTACTTC
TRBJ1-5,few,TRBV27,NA,CASSSRDVPHPQHF,TGTGCCAGCAGTTCCCGGGATGTGCCCCACCCCCAGCATTTT
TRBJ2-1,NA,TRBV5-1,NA,CASSPIPGTTYNEQFF,TGCGCCAGCAGCCCCATTCCCGGGACAACCTACAATGAGCAGTTCTTC
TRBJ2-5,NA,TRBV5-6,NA,CASSSSSGVETQYF,TGTGCCAGCAGCTCATCGTCAGGGGTAGAGACCCAGTACTTC
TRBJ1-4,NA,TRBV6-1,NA,CASSEDRTTNEKLFF,TGTGCCAGCAGTGAAGACAGAACAACTAATGAAAAACTGTTTTTT
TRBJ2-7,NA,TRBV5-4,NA,CASSLSGGGLYEQYF,TGTGCCAGCAGCTTGAGTGGGGGAGGTCTCTACGAGCAGTACTTC
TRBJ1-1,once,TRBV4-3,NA,CASSQTTRTGDTEAFF,TGCGCCAGCAGCCAAACAACCAGGACGGGGGACACTGAAGCTTTCTTT
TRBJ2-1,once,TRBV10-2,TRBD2,CASGGLAGVNEQFF,TGCGCCAGCGGAGGACTAGCGGGAGTCAATGAGCAGTTCTTC
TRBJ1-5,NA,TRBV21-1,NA,CASSKWARGQPQHF,TGTGCCAGCAGCAAATGGGCGAGAGGGCAGCCCCAGCATTTT
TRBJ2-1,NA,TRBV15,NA,CATSSGQNNEQFF,TGTGCCACCAGCAGCGGACAGAACAATGAGCAGTTCTTC
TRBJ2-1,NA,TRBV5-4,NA,CASSLGRVRANNEQFF,TGTGCCAGCAGCTTGGGGAGGGTCAGGGCGAACAATGAGCAGTTCTTC
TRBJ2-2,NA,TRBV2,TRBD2,CASTPSGRPTGELFF,TGTGCCAGCACGCCTAGCGGGCGCCCCACCGGGGAGCTGTTTTTT
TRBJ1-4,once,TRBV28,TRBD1,CASSTTGTGYEKLFF,TGTGCCAGCAGTACGACCGGGACAGGGTATGAAAAACTGTTTTTT
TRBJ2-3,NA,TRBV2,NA,CASSSQGSSTDTQYF,TGTGCCAGCAGTTCACAGGGTTCTAGCACAGATACGCAGTATTTT
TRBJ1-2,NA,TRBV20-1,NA,CSTRGPGYTF,TGCAGTACTCGTGGGCCCGGCTACACCTTC
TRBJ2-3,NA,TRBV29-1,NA,CSVEGHPLSTTDTQYF,TGCAGCGTTGAGGGACACCCACTCTCAACCACAGATACGCAGTATTTT
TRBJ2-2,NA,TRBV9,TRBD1,CASSPASTGILTGELFF,TGTGCCAGCAGCCCCGCCTCGACAGGGATTTTAACCGGGGAGCTGTTTTTT
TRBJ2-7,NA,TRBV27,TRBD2,CASSPRTSGRVGGYEQYF,TGTGCCAGCAGTCCCCGGACTAGCGGGAGGGTAGGGGGCTACGAGCAGTACTTC
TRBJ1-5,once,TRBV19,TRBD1,CASSGTGAQPQHF,TGTGCCAGTTCCGGGACAGGGGCTCAGCCCCAGCATTTT
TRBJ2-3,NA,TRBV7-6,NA,CASSLAPGIVDTQYF,TGTGCCAGCAGCTTAGCCCCAGGGATTGTTGATACGCAGTATTTT
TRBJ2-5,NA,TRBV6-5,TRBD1,CASSYSTGTVETQYF,TGTGCCAGCAGTTACTCGACAGGGACCGTAGAGACCCAGTACTTC
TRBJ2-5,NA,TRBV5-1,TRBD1,CASSEGGAGGETQYF,TGCGCCAGCAGTGAAGGGGGCGCAGGGGGAGAGACCCAGTACTTC
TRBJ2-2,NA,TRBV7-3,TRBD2,CASSLSTRGARTSGRIRGTGELFF,TGTGCCAGCAGCCTAAGTACAAGGGGGGCTAGGACTAGCGGGAGGATCCGCGGCACCGGGGAGCTGTTTTTT